Each of the 10 T cell receptor beta chains below was sequenced from the same sample in a study of blood T cells in healthy people across ages. For the second PCR, which ran for 7 to 11 cycles, a sample-barcoded 5' primer and a J-beta primer mix were used. One entry per CDR3 protein, called by TCRdb with MiXCR from the 5' RACE reads. The sample includes 600,000 to 1,000,000 distinct CDR3 sequences, nearly 60% seen only once; the top ten take about 20%. The material sequenced was blood. The origin of the receptors is a man aged 30 to 39 in good health.

This clonotype was recorded a few times. This sequence joins TRBV6-2 or TRBV6-3 and TRBJ2-7; no firm D call. Germline V lookup: CDR1 MNHEY, CDR2 SVGEGT. The CDR3 runs to 15 residues. V lost 0 bases to trimming and J lost 2 bases, with 11 bases between them. CDR3: CASSYSTFVAYEQYF. The CDR3 DNA follows: TGTGCCAGCAGTTACTCGACTTTCGTAGCCTACGAGCAGTACTTC.

This clonotype was recorded only once. The CDR3 bases are TGCAGCGCAGACAGGGAGCCCCACAACACTGAAGCTTTCTTT. Protein product: CSADREPHNTEAFF. V usage is TRBV29-1 and J usage is TRBJ1-1; 7 nucleotides match TRBD1. V dropped 7 bases and J dropped 2; count of bases not matched to a gene: 10. Germline values: CDR1 SQVTM, CDR2 ANQGSEA. The CDR3 is 14 amino acids.

CDR3 region: CASSRLANEQFF. In DNA, the CDR3 is TGTGCCAGCAGCCGTCTAGCGAATGAGCAGTTCTTC. This chain links TRBV12-3 or TRBV12-4 with TRBJ2-1, with a tentative D call TRBD2 (6 bases). The CDR3 runs to 12 residues. Trimming stripped 6 bases from V and 7 bases from J, with 10 bases between.

The gene calls are TRBV7-2 and TRBJ2-7, with unresolved D. The CDR3 has 13 residues. CDR1 is SGHTA and CDR2 is FQGNSA in the germline V gene. V lost 6 bases, J lost 7 bases, and 16 bases lay in between. The DNA for the CDR3 is TGTGCCAGCAGACCCGGCCCCTACGGGGAGCAGTACTTC. It translates to CASRPGPYGEQYF.

This clonotype showed up just a few times. This chain joins TRBV7-2 and TRBJ2-5; a weak D match, TRBD2 (5 bases). Germline CDR1 reads SGHTA; CDR2 reads FQGNSA. Deletions cut 10 bases from V and 5 bases from J, with 20 bases between. The length of the CDR3 is 14 residues. The CDR3 here is CATRRSPLWETQYF. CDR3 in DNA: TGTGCCACCAGGAGGTCCCCGTTATGGGAGACCCAGTACTTC.

The genes are TRBV20-1 and TRBJ2-7, with TRBD1 matching over 7 bases. This CDR3 is built from 13 residues. CDR1 is DFQATT, CDR2 SNEGSKA, per germline (reference sequence). The junction had 8 bases not matched to a gene; V was cut back by 6 bases and J by 3 bases. This chain's CDR3 is CSAQGGPYYEQYF. In DNA form, the CDR3 reads TGCAGTGCCCAAGGGGGCCCCTACTACGAGCAGTACTTC.

J is TRBJ1-5 and V is TRBV13; D remains unclear. The length of the CDR3 is 13 residues. Germline V gene lookup returns CDR1 PRHDT and CDR2 FYEKMQ (reference sequence). Trimming cost V 3 bases and J 3 bases, with 6 bases left between them. CDR3 nucleotide sequence: TGTGCCAGCAGCTTGGGAGTCAATCAGCCCCAGCATTTT. It yields the protein CASSLGVNQPQHF.

The CDR3 is CSARNPLADQPQHF. The DNA for the CDR3 is TGCAGTGCTAGGAACCCTCTCGCCGATCAGCCCCAGCATTTT. The V and J genes are TRBV20-1 and TRBJ1-5; no firm D call. The V end lost 3 bases, the J end lost 5 bases, and 14 bases lay between the germline ends. This CDR3 contains 14 residues. Per the germline V gene, CDR1 is DFQATT and CDR2 is SNEGSKA (reference sequence).

This rearrangement joins TRBV20-1 to TRBJ2-7; no definite D call. V lost 1 base and J 3 bases, leaving 10 bases between the germline ends. The germline gives CDR1 DFQATT, CDR2 SNEGSKA (reference sequence). This CDR3 spans 13 amino acids. The CDR3 bases are TGCAGTGCTAGAGGGGCCTCAGACTACGAGCAGTACTTC. This gives the protein CSARGASDYEQYF.

The chain carries TRBV28 and TRBJ2-7; D call uncertain. The CDR3 spans 14 residues. The germline V gene has CDR1 MDHEN and CDR2 SYDVKM. With 8 bases removed from V and 2 bases from J, the gap between germline ends came to 16 bases. CDR3 amino acids: CASRFEVAPYEQYF. In nucleotides, the CDR3 is TGTGCCAGCCGCTTCGAGGTCGCCCCCTACGAGCAGTACTTC.